This T cell receptor (beta chain) was found in a study of glioma-infiltrating T cells. Using RNA template, CDR3s of TCR alpha and beta were amplified with iRepertoire arm-PCR. Via MiXCR, TCRdb re-called the multiplex PCR reads, giving one row per CDR3 protein. This repertoire shows roughly 350,000 distinct CDR3 sequences, approximately 42% found once; its top ten account for about 12%. CDR1 is MNHGY, CDR2 SAAAGT, per germline. V lost 8 bases and J lost 0, with 14 bases in between. The CDR3 contains 14 residues. The sequence was obtained from a human donor with low-grade glioma or glioblastoma, undergoing nonglioma brain surgery, or in good health (not recorded which). The sample taken for sequencing was glioma tissue, nonneoplastic brain tissue, or PBMCs (not recorded which). The chain employs TRBV6-8 and TRBJ2-7, with D possibly called TRBD1 or TRBD2 (5 bases each). CDR3 DNA: TGTGCCAGCTGGTCTCTGGGGGTCTCCTACGAGCAGTACTTC. Amino acid sequence: CASWSLGVSYEQYF.